Below are 23 T cell receptor beta chains sequenced from a single sample in a study of CD8 T cells in Susac syndrome (dated by TCRdb to 2018 to 2020). Library prep was done by the immunoSEQ multiplex PCR assay. RNA was extracted with the RNeasy kit and roughly 0.45 to 1 ug was reverse transcribed using random hexamers. Through fastp at Q25 and MiXCR, TCRdb rebuilt clones from the public reads, retaining in-frame beta chains. Every distinct CDR3 protein forms one entry, paired with its most common genes and DNA. For this sample the table gives more than 200,000 distinct CDR3 sequences, of which roughly nine tenths were detected only once. The ten largest clones add up to about 0.15% of the sample. The material sequenced was CD8+ T cells from PBMCs. The receptors shown here come from a human donor with multiple sclerosis.

The V gene is TRBV20-1, the J gene TRBJ1-2, with 7 positions matching TRBD1. The CDR3 runs 18 residues. Germline lookup yields CDR1 DFQATT and CDR2 SNEGSKA (reference sequence). V lost 0 bases and J lost 5; bases outside the gene matches: 18. This CDR3 is CSARDRFEGTDPTYGYTF. The CDR3 DNA reads TGCAGTGCTAGAGATAGATTTGAGGGGACAGACCCGACTTATGGCTACACCTTC.

This sequence joins TRBV11-2 and TRBJ2-1, with 15 bases that match TRBD2. V trimming: 4 bases; J trimming: 0 bases; junction bases outside the gene matches: 10. The CDR3 length is 20 residues. The V gene's germline CDR1 is SGHAT and CDR2 FQNNGV. The CDR3 bases are TGTGCCAGCAGCTCGCCAGGACTAGCGGGGGGGGGCAGCTCCTACAATGAGCAGTTCTTC. It codes for CASSSPGLAGGGSSYNEQFF.

The V call is TRBV30, the J call TRBJ2-1, with 7 bases aligning to TRBD2. This CDR3 comprises 14 residues. Germline V lookup: CDR1 GTSNPN, CDR2 SVGIG (reference sequence). In nucleotides, the CDR3 is TGTGCTTCTTACGAGGGAGGGCCACGGAATGAGCAGTTCTTC. This codes for CASYEGGPRNEQFF.

The V gene is TRBV9, the J gene TRBJ2-2, with 7 bases aligning to TRBD2. This CDR3 has 15 amino acids. The germline gives CDR1 SGDLS, CDR2 YYNGEE. The V segment lost 0 bases and the J segment 5 bases; nucleotides outside the gene matches: 4. CDR3 amino acids: CASSVASGLTGELFF. DNA for the CDR3: TGTGCCAGCAGCGTAGCTAGCGGACTTACCGGGGAGCTGTTTTTT.

V and J are TRBV28 and TRBJ2-7, with a weak D call TRBD2 (6 bases). V dropped 6 bases and J dropped 5 bases, with 20 bases sitting between them. CDR3 length: 15 amino acids. CDR1 is MDHEN, CDR2 SYDVKM, per germline. Written as DNA, the CDR3 is TGTGCCAGCAGCCCCGGAGGGGAAGGGCGCGACGAGCAGTACTTC. The encoded protein is CASSPGGEGRDEQYF.

This clonotype showed up just a few times. The rearrangement joins TRBV4-3 to TRBJ2-6; either TRBD1 or TRBD2 may fit D (5 bases each). V lost 0 bases and J 4 bases, leaving 13 bases between the germline ends. The CDR3 runs to 17 residues. CDR1 is LGHNA, CDR2 YSLEER, per germline. The CDR3 spells CASSQDGEGTGANVLTF. CDR3 sequence (DNA): TGCGCCAGCAGCCAAGATGGGGAAGGGACGGGGGCCAACGTCCTGACTTTC.

This rearrangement joins TRBV5-1 to TRBJ2-4; 8 bases map to TRBD2. Germline CDR1 SGHRS, CDR2 YFSETQ. The CDR3 runs 16 residues. V shed 4 bases, J shed 0 bases, and the junction held 6 bases outside the gene matches. The CDR3 here is CASSRGGLLAKNIQYF. The DNA for the CDR3 is TGCGCCAGCAGCCGGGGGGGACTTCTAGCCAAAAACATTCAGTACTTC.

The chain joins TRBV24-1 to TRBJ2-2; the match to TRBD2 covers 7 bases. With 6 bases clipped from V and 7 bases from J, the junction kept 7 bases outside the gene matches. The germline gives CDR1 KGHDR, CDR2 SFDVKD. There are 14 residues in the CDR3. CDR3 in amino acids: CATSTRGVGGELFF. The CDR3 DNA reads TGTGCCACCAGTACCCGGGGGGTTGGCGGGGAGCTGTTTTTT.

The V and J genes are TRBV19 and TRBJ1-2; 7 bases map to TRBD1. CDR1 and CDR2 (germline): LNHDA, SQIVND (reference sequence). V gave up 3 bases and J gave up 3 bases; unmatched junction bases: 7. The CDR3 is made up of 15 amino acids. The CDR3 bases are TGTGCCAGTAGTATGGCCCACGGGACAGACTATGGCTACACCTTC. This gives the protein CASSMAHGTDYGYTF.

In this sample, this clonotype turned up once. The chain recombines TRBV28 with TRBJ1-5; 7 bases are a match to TRBD1. J lost 10 bases, V lost 5 bases, and 14 bases had no gene match. This CDR3 comprises 15 residues. Germline assignment: CDR1 MDHEN and CDR2 SYDVKM. The CDR3 is CASSPPDRESEPQHF. CDR3 sequence (DNA): TGTGCCAGCAGTCCCCCCGACAGGGAGAGTGAACCCCAGCATTTT.

The V gene is TRBV6-2 or TRBV6-3, the J gene TRBJ2-3; D gene unclear. The CDR3 covers 16 residues. The V end lost 0 bases, the J end lost 2 bases, and 12 bases lay between the germline ends. Germline V gene data show CDR1 as MNHEY and CDR2 as SVGEGT. The chain's CDR3 is CASSYSRFPSTDTQYF. The CDR3 coding sequence is TGTGCCAGCAGTTACTCGAGGTTCCCGTCCACAGATACGCAGTATTTT.

This clonotype showed up just once. The V call is TRBV20-1, the J call TRBJ2-5, with TRBD2 matching 8 bases. Germline CDR1 and CDR2: DFQATT and SNEGSKA (reference sequence). This CDR3 is 16 amino acids long. Losses at the gene ends were 1 base for V and 5 bases for J; bases not matched to a gene: 12. CDR3 sequence (DNA): TGCAGTGCTAGAGTCCGGCGGGGGGCCCGGGGGGAGACCCAGTACTTC. It is translated as CSARVRRGARGETQYF.

This chain uses TRBV19 with TRBJ1-1; possibly TRBD1 for D (5 bases). Trimming stripped 8 bases from V and 0 bases from J, with 10 bases between. Germline loops: CDR1 LNHDA, CDR2 SQIVND (reference sequence). This CDR3 is built from 13 residues. For the CDR3, the DNA is TGTGCCAGTGCGGGGGTGGTGAACACTGAAGCTTTCTTT. This encodes CASAGVVNTEAFF.

The chain has TRBV4-1 and TRBJ2-3, with D hard to call. This CDR3 comprises 15 residues. CDR1 is MGHRA and CDR2 is YSYEKL in the germline V gene. V lost 0 bases and J lost 4, with 11 bases in between. CDR3 amino acids: CASSQDPARSDTQYF. For the CDR3, the DNA is TGCGCCAGCAGCCAAGATCCGGCTAGATCAGATACGCAGTATTTT.

This chain uses TRBV27 with TRBJ2-7, with unresolved D. Germline CDR1 reads MNHEY; CDR2 reads SMNVEV (reference sequence). This CDR3 region has 16 residues. The V end was cut by 1 base, the J end by 3 bases, with 16 bases between. The CDR3 sequence: CASSLLDSGFIYEQYF. CDR3 nucleotide sequence: TGTGCCAGCAGTTTATTAGACTCGGGCTTCATCTACGAGCAGTACTTC.

The V gene is TRBV11-2, the J gene TRBJ2-5, with 7 bases lining up with TRBD2. Per the germline V gene, CDR1 is SGHAT and CDR2 is FQNNGV. Trimming took 8 bases from V and 1 from J; bases not matched to a gene: 1. CDR3 length: 12 amino acids. As DNA, the CDR3 is TGTGCCAGCGCTAGCGGCCAAGAGACCCAGTACTTC. Amino acids: CASASGQETQYF.

The chain uses TRBV6-2 or TRBV6-3 and TRBJ2-3; 8 positions agree with TRBD2. Germline CDR1 and CDR2: MNHEY and SVGEGT. The V gene end was trimmed by 5 bases and the J gene end by 2 bases; junction bases not matched to a gene: 3. This CDR3 is built from 14 residues. The CDR3 DNA is TGTGCCAGCAGTAGTAGCGGGGTCACAGATACGCAGTATTTT. The encoded protein is CASSSSGVTDTQYF.

This chain uses TRBV6-1 with TRBJ1-3; D is undetermined. V dropped 2 bases and J dropped 4 bases, with 15 bases sitting between them. The CDR3 contains 16 residues. Germline CDR1 reads MNHNS; CDR2 reads SASEGT. The CDR3: CASSERAGTFGNTIYF. The CDR3 nucleotides are TGTGCCAGCAGTGAACGTGCGGGAACATTCGGAAACACCATATATTTT.

The chain couples TRBV9 to TRBJ2-3, with a possible D match to TRBD1 (6 bases). The CDR3 is 13 amino acids. Germline CDR1 is SGDLS and CDR2 is YYNGEE. V gave up 5 bases and J gave up 2 bases, with 9 bases separating them. In DNA form, the CDR3 reads TGTGCCAGCAGGGCAGGGGACACAGATACGCAGTATTTT. Amino acid sequence: CASRAGDTDTQYF.

V is TRBV6-2 or TRBV6-3 and J is TRBJ1-1; a weak D match, TRBD1 (5 bases). Germline CDR1 reads MNHEY; CDR2 reads SVGEGT. The CDR3 has 15 residues. V was clipped by 0 bases and J by 4 bases, with 12 bases between them. The CDR3 nucleotides read TGTGCCAGCAGTTACTCGATTGGGGGGTCCACTGAAGCTTTCTTT. This gives the protein CASSYSIGGSTEAFF.

The chain recombines TRBV4-3 with TRBJ1-2; D may be TRBD1 (6 bases). V dropped 1 base and J dropped 4 bases, with 13 bases sitting between them. Germline loops: CDR1 LGHNA, CDR2 YSLEER. There are 15 residues in the CDR3. CDR3 coding DNA: TGCGCCAGCAGCCAAGGTACAGGGTCGATCTATGGCTACACCTTC. Its translation is CASSQGTGSIYGYTF.

The chain uses TRBV9 and TRBJ2-1; 8 bases line up with TRBD2. Germline lookup yields CDR1 SGDLS and CDR2 YYNGEE. The CDR3 runs to 15 residues. V shed 0 bases, J shed 5 bases, and the junction held 4 bases outside the gene matches. CDR3 nucleotides: TGTGCCAGCAGCGTAGCTACTAGCGGTGACAATGAGCAGTTCTTC. As protein: CASSVATSGDNEQFF.

The chain uses TRBV7-9 and TRBJ2-7; TRBD2 matches 14 bases. The germline gives CDR1 SEHNR, CDR2 FQNEAQ (reference sequence). This CDR3 region has 18 residues. Trimming at V came to 3 bases and at J to 4 bases, leaving 11 bases not matched to a gene. The CDR3 loop reads CASSFWPGLAGERYEQYF. DNA for the CDR3: TGTGCCAGCAGCTTTTGGCCGGGACTAGCGGGAGAGAGGTACGAGCAGTACTTC.